This T cell receptor (beta chain) is from a study of blood T cell repertoires in COVID-19. Study-level background: From the United States, Italy and Spain came samples of acute and convalescent COVID-19.

As handled by the study authors: Quantification of nucleated cells was approximated via reference gene primer amplification. The assay was immunoSEQ multiplex PCR, and TCRdb's table has in-frame clones only and misses some. V, J and clone size reflect that table, while D and trimming were determined from the DNA. In the table there are roughly 150,000 clones, over 80% of which are singletons. Per germline, CDR1 SGHVS and CDR2 FNYEAQ. The CDR3 is 13 amino acids. The V and J ends lost 6 bases and 5 bases, in that order; junction bases with no gene match: 4. This clone was seen just once. Sequencing was carried out using peripheral blood. The chain couples TRBV7-6 to TRBJ2-5, with 9 bases identical to TRBD1. The TCR originated in a woman of 80 years or more with COVID-19, enrolled during active disease. The CDR3 sequence is CASSRDRVETQYF. CDR3 bases: TGTGCCAGCAGTCGGGACAGGGTGGAGACCCAGTACTTC.